Below, 28 T cell receptor beta chains from the same sample are listed, as sequenced in a study of blood T cell repertoires in COVID-19. Sequenced by immunoSEQ multiplex PCR; TCRdb stores in-frame clones only, minus some. The sample has about 150,000 clones, approximately 91% seen once; the top ten hold about 4.9%. Sequences were obtained from peripheral blood. These receptors were taken from a man aged 18 to 30 with COVID-19, enrolled during active disease.

The rearrangement uses TRBV9 and TRBJ1-1; possible D gene TRBD1, 6 bases. The CDR3 is 14 amino acids. CDR1 and CDR2 (germline): SGDLS, YYNGEE. V was cut by 3 bases and J by 7 bases, with 16 bases left in between. The chain's CDR3 is CASSAVGADIEAFF. The CDR3 DNA reads TGTGCCAGCAGCGCGGTGGGGGCGGACATTGAAGCTTTCTTT.

The genes are TRBV28 and TRBJ1-5; weak D call: TRBD1 (6 bases). In germline, CDR1 is MDHEN, CDR2 SYDVKM. The V end was cut by 7 bases, the J end by 0 bases, with 16 bases between. The CDR3 runs to 16 residues. The CDR3 loop reads CASTGHGPYSNQPQHF. The CDR3 DNA follows: TGTGCCAGCACGGGACACGGCCCTTATAGCAATCAGCCCCAGCATTTT. Filled out from reference TRBV28 and TRBJ1-5, the complete variable domain reads DVKVTQSSRYLVKRTGEKVFLECVQDMDHENMFWYRQDPGLGLRLIYFSYDVKMKEKGDIPEGYSVSREKKERFSLILESASTNQTSMYLCASTGHGPYSNQPQHFGDGTRLSIL.

This sequence joins TRBV10-3 and TRBJ2-6; 10 bases map to TRBD2. Germline assignment: CDR1 ENHRY and CDR2 SYGVKD. Trimming cost V 6 bases and J 4 bases; bases outside gene matches: 12. CDR3 length: 18 residues. CDR3 in amino acids: CAIRSLAGVSGGANVLTF. CDR3 coding DNA: TGTGCCATCAGGTCCCTAGCGGGAGTATCGGGGGGGGCCAACGTCCTGACTTTC.

The CDR3 DNA is TGTGCCAGCAGTGATTGGCTAGCGGGCAACACCGGGGAGCTGTTTTTT. Its translation: CASSDWLAGNTGELFF. V is TRBV6-1 and J is TRBJ2-2, with 8 positions matching TRBD2. The germline V gene has CDR1 MNHNS and CDR2 SASEGT. The CDR3 totals 16 residues. V gave up 3 bases and J gave up 2 bases; unmatched junction bases: 5.

This sequence joins TRBV18 and TRBJ2-3; 15 bases match TRBD2. Trimming removed 2 bases from V and 13 bases from J; junction bases left unmatched: 7. This CDR3 contains 15 residues. Germline CDR1 reads KGHSH; CDR2 reads LQKENI. CDR3 in DNA: TGTGCCAGCTCACCAGGCGGACTAGCGGGAGGGCAGGAGTATTTT. Translated, it gives CASSPGGLAGGQEYF.

This clone came up once. The gene calls are TRBV27 and TRBJ2-2, with a possible D match to TRBD1 (6 bases). Trimming removed 6 bases from V and 0 bases from J, with 11 bases in between. Germline V gene data show CDR1 as MNHEY and CDR2 as SMNVEV (reference sequence). CDR3 length equals 15 residues. In DNA form, the CDR3 reads TGTGCCAGCAGAGCGAGACAGGCGAACACCGGGGAGCTGTTTTTT. Translating it yields CASRARQANTGELFF.

The genes are TRBV28 and TRBJ2-7, with 9 bases fitting TRBD2. Germline trimming cut 7 bases from V and 3 bases from J; bases unmatched to any gene: 7. In germline, CDR1 is MDHEN, CDR2 SYDVKM. CDR3 length equals 14 residues. This CDR3 is CASISASGNYEQYF. The CDR3 DNA reads as TGTGCCAGCATTTCGGCTAGCGGGAACTACGAGCAGTACTTC. Drawing the rest from reference TRBV28 and TRBJ2-7, the complete variable domain is DVKVTQSSRYLVKRTGEKVFLECVQDMDHENMFWYRQDPGLGLRLIYFSYDVKMKEKGDIPEGYSVSREKKERFSLILESASTNQTSMYLCASISASGNYEQYFGPGTRLTVT.

The rearrangement joins TRBV5-1 to TRBJ1-1, with 10 bases that match TRBD1. This CDR3 contains 15 residues. Germline V gives CDR1 SGHRS, CDR2 YFSETQ. V shed 4 bases, J shed 4 bases, and the junction held 7 bases outside the gene matches. The CDR3 loop reads CASSPGTGVFTEAFF. CDR3 sequence (DNA): TGCGCCAGCAGCCCCGGGACAGGGGTATTCACTGAAGCTTTCTTT. Looking up the rest from reference TRBV5-1 and TRBJ1-1 gives the full variable domain: KAGVTQTPRYLIKTRGQQVTLSCSPISGHRSVSWYQQTPGQGLQFLFEYFSETQRNKGNFPGRFSGRQFSNSRSEMNVSTLELGDSALYLCASSPGTGVFTEAFFGQGTRLTVV.

The chain joins TRBV27 to TRBJ2-1; no definite D call. Germline assignment: CDR1 MNHEY and CDR2 SMNVEV (reference sequence). This CDR3 is 16 amino acids long. V was shortened by 8 bases and J by 0 bases, with 17 bases between the two germline ends. The CDR3 spells CASGLDVWSSYNEQFF. As DNA, the CDR3 is TGTGCCAGCGGCTTAGATGTTTGGAGCTCCTACAATGAGCAGTTCTTC.

V gene TRBV6-4 combines with J gene TRBJ2-1; 9 bases are shared with TRBD2. Per the germline V gene, CDR1 is MRHNA and CDR2 is SNTAGT. The CDR3 has 14 amino acids. V was pared by 4 bases and J by 6 bases, with 4 bases of the junction left unmatched. The CDR3 DNA sequence: TGTGCCAGCAGTGTAGCGGGAGTGGGCAATGAGCAGTTCTTC. Translation gives CASSVAGVGNEQFF.

The rearrangement joins TRBV7-6 to TRBJ2-2; TRBD2 matches at 13 bases. CDR1 SGHVS and CDR2 FNYEAQ come from the germline V gene. V dropped 0 bases and J dropped 7; count of bases not matched to a gene: 8. This CDR3 contains 18 residues. The CDR3 sequence is CASSLASGLAGDDGELFF. DNA of the CDR3: TGTGCCAGCAGCTTAGCTTCCGGACTAGCGGGAGACGACGGGGAGCTGTTTTTT.

The table lists this clone with a count of one. This sequence joins TRBV28 and TRBJ2-5; 7 bases align to TRBD2. This CDR3 contains 16 residues. The germline V gene encodes CDR1 MDHEN and CDR2 SYDVKM. The junction had 10 bases not matched to a gene; V was cut back by 6 bases and J by 0 bases. CDR3 DNA sequence: TGTGCCAGCAGCCGTCTGACTAGCCCCGACCAAGAGACCCAGTACTTC. As protein: CASSRLTSPDQETQYF.

This chain uses TRBV10-3 with TRBJ1-1; TRBD1 matches at 9 bases. Unmatched junction bases numbered 8, after V lost 6 bases and J lost 3 bases. Per germline, CDR1 ENHRY and CDR2 SYGVKD. CDR3 length: 15 residues. CDR3 sequence: CAIREMTGGDTEAFF. The DNA of the CDR3 is TGTGCCATCAGGGAGATGACAGGGGGTGACACTGAAGCTTTCTTT.

The chain recombines TRBV7-9 with TRBJ2-2, with TRBD1 identical over 8 bases. The CDR3 extends over 13 amino acids. The V and J ends lost 6 bases and 9 bases, in that order; junction bases with no gene match: 6. Germline V gives CDR1 SEHNR, CDR2 FQNEAQ (reference sequence). The CDR3 DNA reads as TGTGCCAGCAGGGGACAGGACTGGCGGGAGCTGTTTTTT. Protein product: CASRGQDWRELFF.

A few counts support this clone. V and J are TRBV6-2 or TRBV6-3 and TRBJ2-7, with D perhaps matching TRBD1 (6 bases). The V end was cut by 2 bases, the J end by 5 bases, with 16 bases between. Germline V gives CDR1 MNHEY, CDR2 SVGEGT. The CDR3 spans 15 residues. This CDR3 reads CASSYPRGYRDEQYF. CDR3 bases: TGTGCCAGCAGTTACCCAAGGGGGTACAGGGACGAGCAGTACTTC.

The V gene is TRBV21-1, the J gene TRBJ2-2; the DNA was not used to check the table's D call, TRBD1. TRBV21-1 is assigned pseudogene status. The CDR3 sequence is 18 residues long. In DNA form, the CDR3 reads TGTGCCAGCAGCACCCAGCCCCCGGACAGGGGGCAGGGCGGGGAGCTGTTTTTT. Protein product: CASSTQPPDRGQGGELFF.

The chain joins TRBV7-2 to TRBJ2-2; D uncertain. CDR3 length: 16 residues. Trimming removed 0 bases at V and 0 bases at J, with 8 bases between. CDR1 is SGHTA, CDR2 FQGNSA, per germline. The CDR3, as DNA: TGTGCCAGCAGCTTAGCTTCGCGAGCGAACACCGGGGAGCTGTTTTTT. It is translated as CASSLASRANTGELFF.

The chain has TRBV20-1 and TRBJ2-7; 7 positions match TRBD1. The germline V gene encodes CDR1 DFQATT and CDR2 SNEGSKA (reference sequence). Germline trimming cut 6 bases from V and 5 bases from J; bases unmatched to any gene: 4. This CDR3 region has 11 residues. The CDR3 protein is CSAEQGHEQYF. The CDR3 DNA reads as TGCAGTGCGGAACAGGGGCACGAGCAGTACTTC.

With respect to this clone: The sample holds other DNA sequences that translate to the same CDR3. The rearrangement joins TRBV7-2 to TRBJ2-7; D remains ambiguous. V was clipped by 4 bases and J by 0 bases, with 4 bases between them. Germline V CDR1 and CDR2: SGHTA, FQGNSA. This CDR3 is built from 12 residues. In nucleotides, the CDR3 is TGTGCCAGCAGCTCGAGCTCCTACGAGCAGTACTTC. Translated, it gives CASSSSSYEQYF.

V and J are TRBV4-3 and TRBJ2-7; weak D call: TRBD2 (6 bases). CDR1 and CDR2 (germline): LGHNA, YSLEER. With 1 base removed from V and 2 bases from J, the gap between germline ends came to 9 bases. The CDR3 totals 14 residues. CDR3 region: CASSQVGGTYEQYF. DNA for the CDR3: TGCGCCAGCAGCCAAGTGGGGGGTACCTACGAGCAGTACTTC.

The V and J genes are TRBV6-2 or TRBV6-3 and TRBJ2-5; 7 positions agree with TRBD1. The germline V gene has CDR1 MNHEY and CDR2 SVGEGT. Germline trimming cut 5 bases from V and 3 bases from J; bases unmatched to any gene: 9. The CDR3 consists of 15 residues. The DNA of the CDR3 is TGTGCCAGCAGTCAACTACAGGGGATTAAAGAGACCCAGTACTTC. Its protein is CASSQLQGIKETQYF.

Concerning this clone: One end of the junction varies from germline; a read error may be responsible. The rearrangement links TRBV28 to TRBJ1-4; the match to TRBD1 covers 12 bases. CDR1 MDHEN and CDR2 SYDVKM come from the germline V gene. This CDR3 is 16 amino acids long. CDR3 coding DNA: TGTGCCAGCAGTTTAGGGACAGGGGGCGAGGAAGAAAAACTGCTTTTT. It codes for CASSLGTGGEEEKLLF.

The sample holds a few counts of this clone. The chain has TRBV4-1 and TRBJ2-7; 12 bases align to TRBD2. With 4 bases clipped from V and 7 bases from J, the junction kept 8 bases outside the gene matches. This CDR3 comprises 15 residues. Looked up from germline, CDR1 is MGHRA and CDR2 is YSYEKL. The CDR3 nucleotides are TGCGCCAGCAGCCGAGGACTAGCGGGATCCCGGGAGCAGTACTTC. This sequence encodes CASSRGLAGSREQYF.

V is TRBV4-3 and J is TRBJ2-7, with 9 nucleotides matching TRBD2. V lost 0 bases, J lost 6 bases, and 9 bases stayed unmatched. Germline CDR1 LGHNA, CDR2 YSLEER. There are 16 residues in the CDR3. The CDR3 nucleotides read TGCGCCAGCAGCCAAGATCAGCTAGCGGGGTTCAGCGAGCAGTACTTC. Its protein is CASSQDQLAGFSEQYF.

The chain uses TRBV3-1 (or the pseudogene TRBV3-2) and TRBJ2-1; TRBD1 aligns across 11 bases. The CDR3 totals 17 residues. The V gene end was trimmed by 4 bases and the J gene end by 5 bases; junction bases not matched to a gene: 10. CDR1 and CDR2 from the germline V gene are LGHDT and YNNKEL (reference sequence). The CDR3 DNA sequence: TGTGCCAGCAGCCGCAACGCCCGGACAGGGGGCCACAATGAGCAGTTCTTC. As protein: CASSRNARTGGHNEQFF.

V and J are TRBV19 and TRBJ1-1; 10 nucleotides agree with TRBD1. This CDR3 is built from 12 residues. V was pared by 10 bases and J by 4 bases, with 3 bases of the junction left unmatched. The V gene's germline CDR1 is LNHDA and CDR2 SQIVND (reference sequence). As DNA, the CDR3 is TGTGCCATCAGGACAGGGGGCACTGAAGCTTTCTTT. Protein: CAIRTGGTEAFF.

A note on this clone: A read error may account for a junction end that differs from germline. The V and J genes are TRBV11-2 and TRBJ1-4, with 8 bases lining up with TRBD1. This CDR3 region has 14 residues. Germline assignment: CDR1 SGHAT and CDR2 FQNNGV. The CDR3 DNA reads TGTGCCAGCAGCCGGACAGGGATTAATGAAAAACTGCTTTTT. Translation gives CASSRTGINEKLLF.

This chain joins TRBV12-3 or TRBV12-4 and TRBJ1-5, with TRBD1 as a possible D gene (5 bases). Trimming took off 3 bases at V and 9 bases at J, with 12 bases between the two ends. There are 13 residues in the CDR3. The CDR3 spells CASSLGTGGPQHF. The CDR3 DNA reads as TGTGCCAGCAGTTTGGGGACGGGAGGGCCCCAGCATTTT.